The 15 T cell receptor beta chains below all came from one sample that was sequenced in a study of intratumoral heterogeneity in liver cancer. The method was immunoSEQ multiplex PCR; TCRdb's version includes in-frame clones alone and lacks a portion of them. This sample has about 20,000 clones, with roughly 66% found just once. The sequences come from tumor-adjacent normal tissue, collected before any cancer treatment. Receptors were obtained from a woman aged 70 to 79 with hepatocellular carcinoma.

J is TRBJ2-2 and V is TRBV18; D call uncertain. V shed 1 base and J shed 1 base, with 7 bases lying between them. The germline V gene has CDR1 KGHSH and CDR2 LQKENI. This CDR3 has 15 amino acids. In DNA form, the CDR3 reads TGTGCCAGCTCACCACTTCCGGGGAACACCGGGGAGCTGTTTTTT. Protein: CASSPLPGNTGELFF.

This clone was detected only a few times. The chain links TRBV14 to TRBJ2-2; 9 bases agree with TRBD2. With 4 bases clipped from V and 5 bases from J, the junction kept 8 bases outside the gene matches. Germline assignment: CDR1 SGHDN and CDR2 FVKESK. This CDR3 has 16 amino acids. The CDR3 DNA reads TGTGCCAGCAGCCCCATAGCGGGAGTTGGTACCGGGGAGCTGTTTTTT. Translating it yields CASSPIAGVGTGELFF.

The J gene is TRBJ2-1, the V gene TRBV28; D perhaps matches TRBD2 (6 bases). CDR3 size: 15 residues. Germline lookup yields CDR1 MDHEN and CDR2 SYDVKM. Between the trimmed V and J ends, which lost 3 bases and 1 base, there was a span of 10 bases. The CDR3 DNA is TGTGCCAGCAGTTTTGTTAGCGGATCCTACAATGAGCAGTTCTTC. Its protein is CASSFVSGSYNEQFF.

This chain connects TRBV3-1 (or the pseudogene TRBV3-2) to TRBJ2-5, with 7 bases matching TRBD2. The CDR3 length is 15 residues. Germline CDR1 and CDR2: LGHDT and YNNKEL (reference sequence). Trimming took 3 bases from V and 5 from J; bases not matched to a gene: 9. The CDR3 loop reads CASSHLADTRETQYF. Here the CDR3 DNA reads TGTGCCAGCAGCCATCTAGCGGACACCCGGGAGACCCAGTACTTC.

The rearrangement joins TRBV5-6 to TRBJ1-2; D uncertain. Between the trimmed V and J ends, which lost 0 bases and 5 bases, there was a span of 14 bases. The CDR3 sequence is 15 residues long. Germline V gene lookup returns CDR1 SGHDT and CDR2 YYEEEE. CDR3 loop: CASSLGWTSAYGYTF. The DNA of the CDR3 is TGTGCCAGCAGCTTGGGCTGGACCTCGGCATATGGCTACACCTTC.

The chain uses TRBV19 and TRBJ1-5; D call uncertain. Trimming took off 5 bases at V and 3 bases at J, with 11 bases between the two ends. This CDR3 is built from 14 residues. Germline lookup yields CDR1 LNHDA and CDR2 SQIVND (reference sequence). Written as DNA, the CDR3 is TGTGCCAGTAGTTTTATAGGGAACAATCAGCCCCAGCATTTT. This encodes CASSFIGNNQPQHF.

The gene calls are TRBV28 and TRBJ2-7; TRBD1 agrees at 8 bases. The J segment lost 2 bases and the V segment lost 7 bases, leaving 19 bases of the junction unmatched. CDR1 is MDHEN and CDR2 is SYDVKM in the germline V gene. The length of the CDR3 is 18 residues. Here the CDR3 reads CASTNPPFRDRGTYEQYF. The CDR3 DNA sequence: TGTGCCAGCACCAACCCCCCTTTTAGAGACAGGGGTACCTACGAGCAGTACTTC.

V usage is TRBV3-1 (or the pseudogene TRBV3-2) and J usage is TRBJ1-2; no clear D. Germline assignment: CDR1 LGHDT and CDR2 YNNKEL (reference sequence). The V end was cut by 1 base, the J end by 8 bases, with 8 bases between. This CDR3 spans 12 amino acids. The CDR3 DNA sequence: TGTGCCAGCAGCCAAGGCGATCGGGGCTACACCTTC. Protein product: CASSQGDRGYTF.

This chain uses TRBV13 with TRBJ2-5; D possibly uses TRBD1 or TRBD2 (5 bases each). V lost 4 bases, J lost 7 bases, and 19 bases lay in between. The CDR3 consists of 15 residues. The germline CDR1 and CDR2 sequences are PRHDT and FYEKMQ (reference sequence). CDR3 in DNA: TGTGCCAGCAGCTCCCTCGGCAGGGACGGTGGGACCCAGTACTTC. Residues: CASSSLGRDGGTQYF.

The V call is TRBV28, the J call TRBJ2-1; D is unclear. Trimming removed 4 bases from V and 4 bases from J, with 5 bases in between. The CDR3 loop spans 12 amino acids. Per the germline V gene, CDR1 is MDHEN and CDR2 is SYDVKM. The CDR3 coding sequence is TGTGCCAGCAGTTCCGTTTACAATGAGCAGTTCTTC. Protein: CASSSVYNEQFF.

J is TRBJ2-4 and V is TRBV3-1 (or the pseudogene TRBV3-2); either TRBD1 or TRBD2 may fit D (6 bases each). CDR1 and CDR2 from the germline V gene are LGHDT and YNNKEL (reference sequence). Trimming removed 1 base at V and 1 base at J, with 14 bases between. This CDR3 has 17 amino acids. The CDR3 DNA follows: TGTGCCAGCAGCCAAGGTTTGCGGAGGGGGGCCAAAAACATTCAGTACTTC. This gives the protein CASSQGLRRGAKNIQYF.

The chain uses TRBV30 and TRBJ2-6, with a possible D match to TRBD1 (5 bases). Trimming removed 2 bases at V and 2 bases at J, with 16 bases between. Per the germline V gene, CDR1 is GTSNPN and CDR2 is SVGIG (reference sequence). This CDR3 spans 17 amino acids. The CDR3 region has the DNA TGTGCCTGGAGTAAACGAACCAGGGTTACTGGGGCCAACGTCCTGACTTTC. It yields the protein CAWSKRTRVTGANVLTF.

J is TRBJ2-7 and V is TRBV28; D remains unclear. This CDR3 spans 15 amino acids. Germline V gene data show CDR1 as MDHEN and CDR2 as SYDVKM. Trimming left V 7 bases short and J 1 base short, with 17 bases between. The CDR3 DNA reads TGTGCCAGCACCCATTCGATCCCCGGGTCCTACGAGCAGTACTTC. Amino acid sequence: CASTHSIPGSYEQYF.

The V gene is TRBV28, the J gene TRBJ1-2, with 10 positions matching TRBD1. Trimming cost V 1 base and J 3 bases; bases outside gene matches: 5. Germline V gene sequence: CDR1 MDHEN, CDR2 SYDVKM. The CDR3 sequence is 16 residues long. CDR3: CASSLSWDRGDYGYTF. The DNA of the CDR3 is TGTGCCAGCAGTTTATCTTGGGACAGGGGAGACTATGGCTACACCTTC.

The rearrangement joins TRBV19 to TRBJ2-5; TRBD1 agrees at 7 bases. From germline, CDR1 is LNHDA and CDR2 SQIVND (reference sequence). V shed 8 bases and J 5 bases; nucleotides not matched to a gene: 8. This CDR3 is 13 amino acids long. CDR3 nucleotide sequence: TGTGCCAGTGGAATACAGGGGTTGGAGACCCAGTACTTC. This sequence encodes CASGIQGLETQYF.